Sequencing of this TCR beta chain was carried out in a study of T cell clones after liver transplantation. In the study overall: TCRbeta sequencing after a pre-transplant mixed lymphocyte reaction identified graft-donor-reactive clones, later tracked in post-transplant blood.

With regard to this clone: No antigen is known for it.

V gave up 5 bases and J gave up 0 bases; unmatched junction bases: 2. The CDR3 is 15 residues long. Germline CDR1 reads LNHDA; CDR2 reads SQIVND (reference sequence). Notes on the study in general: In 5 of 8 subjects, circulating graft-donor-reactive CD4 TCRbeta sequences fell significantly after transplant.

Sequencing was performed with immunoSEQ multiplex PCR; in TCRdb, only in-frame clones are kept and a portion is missing. Of 95,000 to 110,000 clones listed, around 86% are singletons. This clonotype originated in a human donor who received a liver transplant. Here the sequenced sample was CD4+ T cells from blood, taken before liver transplant. The chain recombines TRBV19 with TRBJ2-1; 9 bases match TRBD2. CDR3 in amino acids: CASSLAGSSYNEQFF. The CDR3 DNA reads TGTGCCAGTAGTCTAGCGGGAAGCTCCTACAATGAGCAGTTCTTC.